This TCR beta chain was captured by sequencing in a study of T cells in Graves' hyperthyroidism and ophthalmopathy. This clonotype was seen at least ten times. The V gene lost 5 bases and the J gene lost 11 bases, with 12 bases spanning the gap. CDR3 size: 12 residues. The germline CDR1 and CDR2 sequences are MDHEN and SYDVKM. From RNA transcripts, TCR beta CDR3 regions were amplified. The primer set for the first-round RT-PCR of the TCR CDR3 was HTBI. TCRdb analysed the multiplex PCR reads with MiXCR anew, one entry per CDR3 protein. The sample has about 350,000 distinct CDR3 sequences, more than 11% seen once. Graves' hyperthyroidism was deemed stable absent ophthalmopathy progression within 18 months.

The chain employs TRBV28 and TRBJ1-4; D uncertain. Sequencing was done on a sample of blood. The clonotype was recovered from a woman in her 30s with Graves' hyperthyroidism. CDR3 amino acids: CASSPTAQKLFF. The DNA for the CDR3 is TGTGCCAGCAGTCCTACCGCACAGAAACTGTTTTTT.